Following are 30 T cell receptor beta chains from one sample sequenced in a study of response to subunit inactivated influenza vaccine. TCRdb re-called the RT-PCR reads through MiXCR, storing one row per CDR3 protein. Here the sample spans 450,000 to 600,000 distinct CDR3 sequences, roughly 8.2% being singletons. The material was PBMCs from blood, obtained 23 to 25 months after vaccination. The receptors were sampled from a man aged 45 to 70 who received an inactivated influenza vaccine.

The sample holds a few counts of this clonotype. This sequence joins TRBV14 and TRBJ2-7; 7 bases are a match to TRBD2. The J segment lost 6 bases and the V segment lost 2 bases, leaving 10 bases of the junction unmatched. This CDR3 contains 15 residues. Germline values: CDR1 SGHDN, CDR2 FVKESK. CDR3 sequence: CASSQLWEGPSEQYF. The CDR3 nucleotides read TGTGCCAGCAGCCAATTGTGGGAGGGCCCGAGCGAGCAGTACTTC.

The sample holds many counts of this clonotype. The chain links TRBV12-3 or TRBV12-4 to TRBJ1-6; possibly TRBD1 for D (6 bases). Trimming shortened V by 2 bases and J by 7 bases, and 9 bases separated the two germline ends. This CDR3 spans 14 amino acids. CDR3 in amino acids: CASSLLQGNSPLHF. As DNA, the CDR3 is TGTGCCAGCAGTTTATTACAGGGCAATTCACCCCTCCACTTT.

The CDR3 region has the DNA TGCAGTGCTAGAGACGCTAGCGCACCCCAGTTCTTC. This encodes CSARDASAPQFF. The chain employs TRBV20-1 and TRBJ2-1; D may be TRBD2 (6 bases). The length of the CDR3 is 12 residues. V was trimmed by 0 bases and J by 13 bases, leaving 13 bases between them. Germline V gene sequence: CDR1 DFQATT, CDR2 SNEGSKA (reference sequence).

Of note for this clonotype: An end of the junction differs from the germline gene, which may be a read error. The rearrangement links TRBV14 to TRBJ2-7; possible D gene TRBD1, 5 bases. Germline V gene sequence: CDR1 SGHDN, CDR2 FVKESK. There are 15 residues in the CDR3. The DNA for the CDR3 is TGTGCCGGCAGCTATTCAGCCGGCCAGGGCTACGAGCAGTACTTC. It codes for CAGSYSAGQGYEQYF.

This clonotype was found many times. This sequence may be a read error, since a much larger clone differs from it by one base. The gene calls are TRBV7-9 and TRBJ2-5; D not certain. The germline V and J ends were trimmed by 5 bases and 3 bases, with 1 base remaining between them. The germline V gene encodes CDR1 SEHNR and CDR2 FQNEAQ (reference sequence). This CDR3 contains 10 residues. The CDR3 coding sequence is TGTGCCAGCAGCAAAGAGACCCAGTACTTC. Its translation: CASSKETQYF.

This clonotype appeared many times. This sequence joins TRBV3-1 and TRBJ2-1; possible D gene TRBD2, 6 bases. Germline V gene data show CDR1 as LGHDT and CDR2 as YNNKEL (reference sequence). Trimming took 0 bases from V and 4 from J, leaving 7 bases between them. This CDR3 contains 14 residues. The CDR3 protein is CASSQEGGYNEQFF. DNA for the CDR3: TGTGCCAGCAGCCAAGAGGGGGGATACAATGAGCAGTTCTTC.

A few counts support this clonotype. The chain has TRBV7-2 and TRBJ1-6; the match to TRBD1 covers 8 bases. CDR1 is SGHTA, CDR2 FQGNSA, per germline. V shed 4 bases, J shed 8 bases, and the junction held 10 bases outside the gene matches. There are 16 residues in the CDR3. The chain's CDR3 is CASSSPGQGGDSPLHF. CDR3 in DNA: TGTGCCAGCAGCTCGCCCGGACAGGGCGGTGATTCACCCCTCCACTTT.

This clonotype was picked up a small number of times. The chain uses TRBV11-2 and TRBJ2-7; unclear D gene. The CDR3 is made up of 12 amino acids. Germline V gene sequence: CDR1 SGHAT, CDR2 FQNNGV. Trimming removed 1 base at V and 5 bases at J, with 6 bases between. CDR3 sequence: CASSLVRHEQYF. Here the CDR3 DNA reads TGTGCCAGCAGCTTAGTCCGGCACGAGCAGTACTTC. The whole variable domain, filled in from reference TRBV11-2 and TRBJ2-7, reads EAGVAQSPRYKIIEKRQSVAFWCNPISGHATLYWYQQILGQGPKLLIQFQNNGVVDDSQLPKDRFSAERLKGVDSTLKIQPAKLEDSAVYLCASSLVRHEQYFGPGTRLTVT.

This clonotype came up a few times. The CDR3 sequence: CASSQNTLGEQFF. CDR3 coding DNA: TGTGCCAGCAGCCAGAACACCCTCGGCGAGCAGTTCTTC. The chain has TRBV14 and TRBJ2-1, with D unresolved. CDR1 is SGHDN and CDR2 is FVKESK in the germline V gene. The CDR3 is 13 amino acids. V lost 3 bases and J lost 10, with 13 bases in between.

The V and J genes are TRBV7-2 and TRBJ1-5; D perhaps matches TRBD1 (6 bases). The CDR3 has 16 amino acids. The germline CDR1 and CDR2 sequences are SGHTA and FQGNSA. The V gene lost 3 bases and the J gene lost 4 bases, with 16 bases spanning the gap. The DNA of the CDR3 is TGTGCCAGCAGCTTCGGTGGGGGGGCGACTAATCAGCCCCAGCATTTT. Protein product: CASSFGGGATNQPQHF. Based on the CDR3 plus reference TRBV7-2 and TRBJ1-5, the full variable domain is GAGVSQSPSNKVTEKGKDVELRCDPISGHTALYWYRQSLGQGLEFLIYFQGNSAPDKSGLPSDRFSAERTGGSVSTLTIQRTQQEDSAVYLCASSFGGGATNQPQHFGDGTRLSIL.

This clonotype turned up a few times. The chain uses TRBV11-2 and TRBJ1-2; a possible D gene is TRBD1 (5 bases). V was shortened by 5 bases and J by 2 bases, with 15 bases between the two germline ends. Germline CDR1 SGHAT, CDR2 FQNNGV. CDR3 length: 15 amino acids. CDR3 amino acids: CASSAAAGWNYGYTF. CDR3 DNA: TGTGCCAGCAGCGCCGCGGCAGGGTGGAACTATGGCTACACCTTC.

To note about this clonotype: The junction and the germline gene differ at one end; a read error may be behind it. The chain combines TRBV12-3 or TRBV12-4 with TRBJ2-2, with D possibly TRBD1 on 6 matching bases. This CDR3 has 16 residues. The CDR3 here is CASSLGHRVVSGELFF. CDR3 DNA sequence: TGTGCCAGCAGCTTAGGGCACAGGGTCGTCTCCGGGGAGCTGTTTTTT.

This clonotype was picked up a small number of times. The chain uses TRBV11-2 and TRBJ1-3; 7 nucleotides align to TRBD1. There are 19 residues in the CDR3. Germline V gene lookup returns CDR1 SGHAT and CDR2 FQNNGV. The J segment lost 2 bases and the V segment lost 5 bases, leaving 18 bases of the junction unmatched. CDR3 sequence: CASSLMTGTAGFAGNTIYF. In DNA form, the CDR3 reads TGTGCCAGCAGCCTGATGACCGGGACAGCTGGTTTTGCTGGAAACACCATATATTTT.

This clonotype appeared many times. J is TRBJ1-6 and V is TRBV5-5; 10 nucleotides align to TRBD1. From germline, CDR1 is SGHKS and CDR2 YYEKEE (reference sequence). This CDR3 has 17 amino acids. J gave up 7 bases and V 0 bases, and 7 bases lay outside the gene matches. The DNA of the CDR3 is TGTGCCAGCAGCTTGGAGAGACAGGGGGCATGGAATTCACCCCTCCACTTT. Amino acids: CASSLERQGAWNSPLHF.

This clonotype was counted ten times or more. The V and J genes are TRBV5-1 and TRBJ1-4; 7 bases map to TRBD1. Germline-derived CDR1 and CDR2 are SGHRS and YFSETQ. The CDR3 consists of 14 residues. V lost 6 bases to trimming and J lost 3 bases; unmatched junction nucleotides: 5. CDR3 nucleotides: TGCGCCAGCACCGTGACAGGGCCTAATGAAAAACTGTTTTTT. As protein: CASTVTGPNEKLFF. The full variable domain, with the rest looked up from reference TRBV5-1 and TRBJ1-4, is KAGVTQTPRYLIKTRGQQVTLSCSPISGHRSVSWYQQTPGQGLQFLFEYFSETQRNKGNFPGRFSGRQFSNSRSEMNVSTLELGDSALYLCASTVTGPNEKLFFGSGTQLSVL.

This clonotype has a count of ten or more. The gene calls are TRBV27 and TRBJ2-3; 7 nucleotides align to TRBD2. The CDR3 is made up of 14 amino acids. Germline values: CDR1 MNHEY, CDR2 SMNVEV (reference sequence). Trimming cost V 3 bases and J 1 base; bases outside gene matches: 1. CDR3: CASSFAGGTDTQYF. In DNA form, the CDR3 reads TGTGCCAGCAGTTTCGCGGGAGGCACAGATACGCAGTATTTT.

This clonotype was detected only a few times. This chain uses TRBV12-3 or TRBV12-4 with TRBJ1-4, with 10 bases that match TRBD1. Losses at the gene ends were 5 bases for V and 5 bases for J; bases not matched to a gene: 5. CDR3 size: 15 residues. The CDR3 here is CASSPWTGGNEKLFF. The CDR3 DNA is TGTGCCAGCAGTCCTTGGACAGGGGGAAATGAAAAACTGTTTTTT.

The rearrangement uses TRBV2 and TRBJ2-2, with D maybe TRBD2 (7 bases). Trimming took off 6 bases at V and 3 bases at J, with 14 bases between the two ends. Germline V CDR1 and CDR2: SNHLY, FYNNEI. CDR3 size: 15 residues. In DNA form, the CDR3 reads TGTGCCAGCAGAGAGGGGGGGCGTTACACCGGGGAGCTGTTTTTT. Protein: CASREGGRYTGELFF.

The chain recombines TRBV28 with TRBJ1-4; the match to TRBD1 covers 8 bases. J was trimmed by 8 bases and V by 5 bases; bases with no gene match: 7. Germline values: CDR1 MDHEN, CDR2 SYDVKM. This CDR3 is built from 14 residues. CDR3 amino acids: CASSLRDRREKLFF. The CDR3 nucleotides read TGTGCCAGCAGTCTCCGGGACAGGAGGGAAAAACTGTTTTTT.

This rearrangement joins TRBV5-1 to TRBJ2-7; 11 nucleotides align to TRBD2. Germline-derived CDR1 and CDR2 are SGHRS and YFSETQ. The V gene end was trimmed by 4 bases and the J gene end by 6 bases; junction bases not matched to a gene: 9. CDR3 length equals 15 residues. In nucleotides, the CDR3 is TGCGCCAGCAGCGACGGCGGACTAGCGGGCGCCGAGCAGTACTTC. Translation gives CASSDGGLAGAEQYF.

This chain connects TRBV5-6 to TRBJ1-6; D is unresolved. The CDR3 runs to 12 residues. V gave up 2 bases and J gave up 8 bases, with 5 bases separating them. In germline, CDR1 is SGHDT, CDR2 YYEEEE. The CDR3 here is CASSFGDSPLHF. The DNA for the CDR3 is TGTGCCAGCAGCTTTGGGGATTCACCCCTCCACTTT.

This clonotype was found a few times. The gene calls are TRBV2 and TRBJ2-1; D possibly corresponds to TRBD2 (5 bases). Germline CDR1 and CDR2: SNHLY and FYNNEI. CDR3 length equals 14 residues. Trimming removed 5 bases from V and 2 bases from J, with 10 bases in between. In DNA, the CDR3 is TGTGCCAGCAGTACGCGGGTGACCTACAATGAGCAGTTCTTC. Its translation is CASSTRVTYNEQFF.

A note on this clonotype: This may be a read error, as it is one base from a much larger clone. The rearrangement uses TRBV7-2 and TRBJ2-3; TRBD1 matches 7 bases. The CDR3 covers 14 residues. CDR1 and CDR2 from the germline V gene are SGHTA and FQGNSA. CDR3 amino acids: CSSSPDRYTDTQYF. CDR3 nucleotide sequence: TGTTCCAGCAGCCCGGACAGGTACACAGATACGCAGTATTTT.

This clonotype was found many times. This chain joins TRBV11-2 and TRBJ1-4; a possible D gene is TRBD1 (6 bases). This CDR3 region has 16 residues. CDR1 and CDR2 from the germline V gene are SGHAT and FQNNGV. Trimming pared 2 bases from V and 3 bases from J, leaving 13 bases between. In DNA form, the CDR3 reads TGTGCCAGCAGCTTAAGATTGCCAGGGGCTAATGAAAAACTGTTTTTT. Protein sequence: CASSLRLPGANEKLFF.

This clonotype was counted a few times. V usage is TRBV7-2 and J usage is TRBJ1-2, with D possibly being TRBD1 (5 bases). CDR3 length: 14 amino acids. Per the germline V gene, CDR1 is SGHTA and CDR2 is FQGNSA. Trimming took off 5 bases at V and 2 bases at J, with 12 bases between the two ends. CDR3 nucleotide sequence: TGTGCCAGCAGCCTGGGACTTATAAACTATGGCTACACCTTC. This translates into CASSLGLINYGYTF.

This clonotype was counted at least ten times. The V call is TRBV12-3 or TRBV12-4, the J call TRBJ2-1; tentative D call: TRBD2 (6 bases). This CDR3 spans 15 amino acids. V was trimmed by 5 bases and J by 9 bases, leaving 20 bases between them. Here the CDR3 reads CASSPLGGMAGEQFF. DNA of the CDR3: TGTGCCAGCAGTCCTCTGGGCGGGATGGCGGGTGAGCAGTTCTTC.

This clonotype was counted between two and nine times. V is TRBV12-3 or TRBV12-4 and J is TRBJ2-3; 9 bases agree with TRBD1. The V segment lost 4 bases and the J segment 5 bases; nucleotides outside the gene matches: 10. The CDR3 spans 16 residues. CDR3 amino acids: CASSSPGTGIQDTQYF. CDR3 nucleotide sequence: TGTGCCAGCAGTTCCCCCGGGACAGGGATACAAGATACGCAGTATTTT.

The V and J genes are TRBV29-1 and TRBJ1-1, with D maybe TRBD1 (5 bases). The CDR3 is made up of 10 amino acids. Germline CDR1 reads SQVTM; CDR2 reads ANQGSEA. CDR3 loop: CRVEDTNAFF. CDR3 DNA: TGCAGAGTGGAGGACACGAATGCTTTCTTT.

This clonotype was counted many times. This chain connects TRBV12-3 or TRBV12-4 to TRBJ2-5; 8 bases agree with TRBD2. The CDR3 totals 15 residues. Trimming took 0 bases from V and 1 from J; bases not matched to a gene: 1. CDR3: CASSLAAGGQETQYF. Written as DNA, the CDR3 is TGTGCCAGCAGTTTAGCTGCGGGGGGCCAAGAGACCCAGTACTTC.

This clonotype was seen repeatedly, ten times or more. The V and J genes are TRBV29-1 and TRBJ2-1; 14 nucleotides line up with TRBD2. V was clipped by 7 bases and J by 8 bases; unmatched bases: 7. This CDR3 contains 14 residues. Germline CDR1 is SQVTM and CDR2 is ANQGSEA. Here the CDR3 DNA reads TGCAGCGCCGGACTAGCGGGAGGAGTATATGAGCAGTTCTTC. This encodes CSAGLAGGVYEQFF.